This T cell receptor (beta chain) was sequenced during a study of Graves' ophthalmopathy and Graves' hyperthyroidism. RNA transcripts served as template for amplifying TCR beta CDR3 sequences. Following a first-round RT-PCR that used HTBI primers, a second-round multiplex PCR was carried out. TCRdb analysed the multiplex PCR reads with MiXCR anew, one entry per CDR3 protein. Of 500,000 to 800,000 distinct CDR3 sequences in the sample, more than 40% were seen once. This clonotype was found once. Sequenced sample: peripheral blood. The TCR originated in an adult man with Graves' ophthalmopathy.

DNA of the CDR3: TGTGCCACCAGTGATATGAGCGGGAGTGAAAAACTGTTTTTT. Its translation is CATSDMSGSEKLFF. The chain uses TRBV24-1 and TRBJ1-4; D is unclear. This CDR3 has 14 residues. Looked up from germline, CDR1 is KGHDR and CDR2 is SFDVKD. V shed 3 bases and J shed 7 bases, with 11 bases lying between them.